Following are 18 T cell receptor beta chains from one sample sequenced in a study of blood T cells in healthy people across ages (dated by TCRdb to the mid-2010s). The library was generated by 5' RACE. The data were produced on an Illumina HiSeq 2500. A second PCR of roughly 7 to 11 cycles was performed with a sample-barcoded 5' primer and a J-beta primer mix. TCRdb ran its own pipeline on the public reads, namely fastp trimming at Q25 and MiXCR clone calling, and kept in-frame beta chains. A single entry per CDR3 protein holds the most common genes and DNA from its merged rows. The sample table shows 1,500,000 or so distinct CDR3 sequences, and 55% to 75% are seen once. The top ten hold 6.7% of the sample. The sequenced sample consisted of blood. The source of these receptors is a man between 18 and 29 years old in good health.

This clonotype has a handful of counts. The genes are TRBV12-3 or TRBV12-4 and TRBJ2-7; D is unresolved. V gave up 6 bases and J gave up 2 bases, with 8 bases separating them. The CDR3 consists of 12 residues. The CDR3 region has the DNA TGTGCCAGCAGGGTTGGGCCCTACGAGCAGTACTTC. It is translated as CASRVGPYEQYF.

The chain has TRBV7-2 and TRBJ1-2; 11 bases match TRBD1. V was pared by 6 bases and J by 8 bases, with 8 bases of the junction left unmatched. Germline values: CDR1 SGHTA, CDR2 FQGNSA. The CDR3 extends over 14 amino acids. DNA of the CDR3: TGTGCCAGCAGTACCGGACAGGGGGCATTGGGCTACACCTTC. This codes for CASSTGQGALGYTF. Using reference TRBV7-2 and TRBJ1-2 for the parts outside the CDR3, the full variable domain is GAGVSQSPSNKVTEKGKDVELRCDPISGHTALYWYRQSLGQGLEFLIYFQGNSAPDKSGLPSDRFSAERTGGSVSTLTIQRTQQEDSAVYLCASSTGQGALGYTFGSGTRLTVV.

This clonotype was counted at least ten times. The chain joins TRBV3-1 to TRBJ2-1, with D possibly matching TRBD2 (7 bases). CDR3 size: 15 residues. Germline CDR1 and CDR2: LGHDT and YNNKEL (reference sequence). The V end was cut by 1 base, the J end by 5 bases, with 12 bases between. CDR3 protein: CASSQVRGGNNEQFF. In DNA form, the CDR3 reads TGTGCCAGCAGCCAAGTTCGCGGGGGCAACAATGAGCAGTTCTTC.

The sample holds a few counts of this clonotype. CDR3 sequence (DNA): TGCAGTGTGGGGCCACAGACCCAGTACTTC. It is translated as CSVGPQTQYF. The rearrangement uses TRBV20-1 and TRBJ2-5, with D possibly being TRBD1 (5 bases). Trimming took off 7 bases at V and 6 bases at J, with 9 bases between the two ends. In germline, CDR1 is DFQATT, CDR2 SNEGSKA (reference sequence). This CDR3 region has 10 residues.

This clonotype turned up a few times. The J gene is TRBJ2-3, the V gene TRBV13, with 9 bases lining up with TRBD2. Germline values: CDR1 PRHDT, CDR2 FYEKMQ (reference sequence). Trimming cost V 1 base and J 0 bases; bases outside gene matches: 11. The CDR3 has 19 amino acids. The CDR3 is CASSLAQRGAFPSTDTQYF. As DNA, the CDR3 is TGTGCCAGCAGCTTAGCACAGCGGGGGGCCTTCCCTAGCACAGATACGCAGTATTTT.

The chain combines TRBV7-2 with TRBJ2-1; D is undetermined. The CDR3 is made up of 15 amino acids. The germline V gene has CDR1 SGHTA and CDR2 FQGNSA. V lost 0 bases to trimming and J lost 6 bases, with 12 bases between them. The CDR3 sequence is CASSLAGRPTNEQFF. Written as DNA, the CDR3 is TGTGCCAGCAGCTTAGCCGGACGGCCCACCAATGAGCAGTTCTTC.

CDR3 DNA: TGTGCCAGCAGCCAACTGCCGGGAGAAGGCTACGAGCAGTACTTC. Translation gives CASSQLPGEGYEQYF. The gene calls are TRBV4-2 and TRBJ2-7, with TRBD2 as a possible D gene (6 bases). V was pared by 2 bases and J by 3 bases, with 14 bases between. Per the germline V gene, CDR1 is LGHNA and CDR2 is YNFKEQ. The CDR3 extends over 15 amino acids.

The chain couples TRBV9 to TRBJ2-1; D gene uncertain. Germline-derived CDR1 and CDR2 are SGDLS and YYNGEE. The CDR3 sequence is 15 residues long. Between the trimmed V and J ends, which lost 4 bases and 3 bases, there was a span of 14 bases. Here the CDR3 reads CASSPSHYLYNEQFF. The CDR3 DNA is TGTGCCAGCAGCCCATCCCATTACCTCTACAATGAGCAGTTCTTC.

This clonotype was seen only a few times. The gene calls are TRBV25-1 and TRBJ1-4; 7 bases fit TRBD1. The germline CDR1 and CDR2 sequences are MGHDK and SYGVNS. CDR3 length: 16 residues. J lost 7 bases, V lost 4 bases, and 12 bases had no gene match. The CDR3 is CASSVLTTGDVEKLFF. CDR3 DNA sequence: TGTGCCAGCAGTGTACTTACTACAGGGGATGTTGAAAAACTGTTTTTT.

CDR3 sequence reads: CASSLDGNSYHEQYF. CDR3 in DNA: TGTGCCAGCAGTTTAGACGGGAACTCCTACCACGAGCAGTACTTC. The chain recombines TRBV12-3 or TRBV12-4 with TRBJ2-4, with a weak D call TRBD2 (5 bases). The tail of the sequence fits TRBJ2-7 better, so the J call may be wrong. The CDR3 is 15 amino acids.

This clonotype appeared a single time. The chain has TRBV12-3 or TRBV12-4 and TRBJ2-2; TRBD2 aligns across 14 bases. V shed 6 bases, J shed 7 bases, and the junction held 7 bases outside the gene matches. The CDR3 runs 16 residues. As DNA, the CDR3 is TGTGCCAGCAGGCCAGGGACTAGCGGGAGAATCGGGGAGCTGTTTTTT. Its protein is CASRPGTSGRIGELFF.

In its sample, this clonotype was seen once. The CDR3 nucleotides read TGTGCCAGCAGTTACGGGCGGCTACCTAACAATGAGCAGTTCTTC. Translated: CASSYGRLPNNEQFF. The chain carries TRBV6-6 and TRBJ2-1; the D is unclear. The V end lost 2 bases, the J end lost 5 bases, and 13 bases lay between the germline ends. CDR3 length: 15 residues. CDR1 is MNHNY, CDR2 SVGAGI, per germline (reference sequence).

The chain couples TRBV27 to TRBJ2-1; the D is unclear. Germline V CDR1 and CDR2: MNHEY, SMNVEV (reference sequence). This CDR3 is built from 14 residues. V was shortened by 3 bases and J by 3 bases, with 9 bases between the two germline ends. The CDR3 loop is CASSFLNSYNEQFF. The CDR3 coding sequence is TGTGCCAGCAGTTTTTTAAACAGCTACAATGAGCAGTTCTTC.

In this sample, this clonotype turned up once. V is TRBV2 and J is TRBJ2-3, with D maybe TRBD2 (5 bases). The CDR3 length is 14 residues. In germline, CDR1 is SNHLY, CDR2 FYNNEI. V lost 10 bases to trimming and J lost 4 bases, with 18 bases between them. The CDR3 DNA reads TGTGCCACGCTAGTGGACTCGTTGGCAGATACGCAGTATTTT. This translates into CATLVDSLADTQYF.

V and J are TRBV6-2 or TRBV6-3 and TRBJ1-4; 8 nucleotides line up with TRBD1. CDR3 length: 16 residues. Germline CDR1 reads MNHEY; CDR2 reads SVGEGT. Losses at the gene ends were 2 bases for V and 0 bases for J; bases not matched to a gene: 2. This CDR3 is CASSYGQGSTNEKLFF. The CDR3 DNA follows: TGTGCCAGCAGTTACGGACAGGGATCAACTAATGAAAAACTGTTTTTT.

This clonotype appeared a few times. CDR3 in amino acids: CASSQVAAYEQYF. The CDR3 DNA reads as TGCGCCAGCAGCCAAGTAGCGGCCTACGAGCAGTACTTC. V is TRBV4-1 and J is TRBJ2-7; possible D gene TRBD2, 6 bases. CDR3 length: 13 amino acids. V dropped 1 base and J dropped 2 bases, with 6 bases sitting between them. Germline V CDR1 and CDR2: MGHRA, YSYEKL.

The V call is TRBV18, the J call TRBJ2-1, with D hard to call. Trimming removed 6 bases at V and 5 bases at J, with 20 bases between. The CDR3 covers 16 residues. The germline V gene encodes CDR1 KGHSH and CDR2 LQKENI. In DNA form, the CDR3 reads TGTGCCAGCTCCAAATACGACAAGACTCTTCACAATGAGCAGTTCTTC. This encodes CASSKYDKTLHNEQFF.

A single count supports this clonotype. The CDR3: CASSLNSGGRQETQYF. The CDR3 coding sequence is TGTGCCAGCAGCTTAAACTCCGGGGGCAGACAAGAGACCCAGTACTTC. V and J are TRBV7-9 and TRBJ2-5, with D perhaps matching TRBD1 or TRBD2 (6 bases each). The germline gives CDR1 SEHNR, CDR2 FQNEAQ (reference sequence). This CDR3 is 16 amino acids long. V was pared by 2 bases and J by 2 bases, with 15 bases between.